The present TCR beta chain was sequenced within a study of blood T cell repertoires in COVID-19. Overall study: Samples representing acute and convalescent COVID-19 were sourced from the United States, Italy and Spain. PBMCs, B-cell-depleted T cells, or T cells were the source of the cDNA or gDNA that made up the material.

Trimming at V came to 6 bases and at J to 9 bases, leaving 10 bases not matched to a gene. Germline-derived CDR1 and CDR2 are KGHDR and SFDVKD. There are 14 residues in the CDR3. As handled by the study authors: Amplified reference gene primers provided the basis for estimating nucleated cell counts. This table comes from immunoSEQ multiplex PCR, and its TCRdb copy is limited to in-frame clones, with some not included. For V, J and clone size, that table is used; D and trimming come from the DNA. In the table there are 110,000 to 150,000 clones, 75% to 90% of which are singletons. This sequence originates from a woman aged 45-59 years with acute or convalescent COVID-19. The rearrangement joins TRBV24-1 to TRBJ1-5, with 7 bases lining up with TRBD1. Material for sequencing was peripheral blood. The DNA for the CDR3 is TGTGCCACCAGTCTAACAGGGGTCGTTTCGCCCCAGCATTTT. Encoded protein: CATSLTGVVSPQHF.